This T cell receptor beta chain comes out of a study of blood T cell repertoires in COVID-19. Study details: Whether acute or convalescent, the COVID-19 samples came from the United States, Italy and Spain. PBMCs, B-cell-depleted T cells, or T cells provided the cDNA or gDNA that made up the material.

CDR1 is LNHDA and CDR2 is SQIVND in the germline V gene (reference sequence). Trimming stripped 5 bases from V and 1 base from J, with 11 bases between. The CDR3 runs 14 residues. In the original processing: Estimation of nucleated cell counts was performed using reference gene primer amplification. Generated by immunoSEQ multiplex PCR, the TCRdb table keeps only in-frame clones and is missing some. The V and J calls and clone size are taken from that table; D and trimming were inferred from the DNA. The sample records under 95,000 clones, approximately 88% being singletons. The chain is built from TRBV19 and TRBJ2-5; a weak D match, TRBD1 (6 bases). The specimen sequenced was peripheral blood. This sequence was found in a man between 60 and 75 years old with acute or convalescent COVID-19. The CDR3: CASSSTGSQETQYF. CDR3 nucleotides: TGTGCCAGTAGTTCTACAGGGTCCCAAGAGACCCAGTACTTC.